The rows below give T cell receptor beta chains drawn from one sample of a study of T cell responses to AZD1222 COVID-19 vaccine. Profiling relied on immunoSEQ multiplex PCR, and the TCRdb table lists in-frame clones only, not all of them. The sample includes fewer than 120,000 clones, less than 90% of them seen just once. The source material was peripheral blood, sampled on day 0 of AZD1222 vaccination. Every receptor here comes from an adult in good health. Each CDR3 is given with its conserved first and last residue. Each record gives: J gene, clone size, D gene, V gene, CDR3 DNA, CDR3 protein. The D gene is left open where the match is weak. Rows give clone size only sometimes, using once, few, many, or a class for an expanded clone.

TRBJ2-1	few	.	TRBV18	TGTGCCAGCTCACGGATTAGCGGTAGCTCCTACAATGAGCAGTTCTTC	CASSRISGSSYNEQFF
TRBJ2-7	.	.	TRBV4-1	TGCGCCAGCAGCCAAGGGGGTGATGGTTACGAGCAGTACTTC	CASSQGGDGYEQYF
TRBJ2-7	.	TRBD2	TRBV5-1	TGCGCCAGCAGCTATAGACTAGCGGGAGAGTACGAGCAGTACTTC	CASSYRLAGEYEQYF
TRBJ1-1	.	.	TRBV18	TGTGCCAGCTCCCCGTCGGGTCAGATGAACACTGAAGCTTTCTTT	CASSPSGQMNTEAFF
TRBJ2-2	.	.	TRBV20-1	TGCAGTGCTAGTCCGGGGGCGCGAACCGGGGAGCTGTTTTTT	CSASPGARTGELFF
TRBJ1-1	.	TRBD1	TRBV2	TGTGCCAGCAGTGATTCCCAGGGGGCGTGGATCACTGAAGCTTTCTTT	CASSDSQGAWITEAFF
TRBJ2-7	.	.	TRBV12-3/TRBV12-4	TGTGCCAGCAGTTTAGCAGGGTACGAGCAGTACTTC	CASSLAGYEQYF
TRBJ1-1	.	.	TRBV4-1	TGCGCCAGCAGCTACGTGGCGGGGGGTAGCACTGAAGCTTTCTTT	CASSYVAGGSTEAFF
TRBJ1-5	.	.	TRBV5-1	TGCGCCAGCAGCCCTCCCCCCGGGGAGCGGTATAGCAATCAGCCCCAGCATTTT	CASSPPPGERYSNQPQHF
TRBJ1-2	.	.	TRBV3-1/TRBV3-2	TGTGCCAGCAGCCGGCAACAGGCCTTTTCCTATGGCTACACCTTC	CASSRQQAFSYGYTF
TRBJ1-5	.	.	TRBV19	TGTGCCAGTAGTATAGGGGTCCTAGGGGAGTGGCAGCCCCAGCATTTT	CASSIGVLGEWQPQHF
TRBJ2-7	.	.	TRBV19	TGTGCCAGTAGTATTTACGGGAGAGAGCAGTACTTC	CASSIYGREQYF
TRBJ1-2	.	TRBD1	TRBV6-5	TGTGCCAGCAGTTATCTGACAGGGGTGGCTCGGGGCTACACCTTC	CASSYLTGVARGYTF
TRBJ1-1	.	TRBD1	TRBV5-5	TGTGCCAGCAGCAACCGGGACAGGGCCACTGAAGCTTTCTTT	CASSNRDRATEAFF
TRBJ2-3	few	.	TRBV5-1	TGCGCCAGCAGCCAAGTAGGCTTTACAGATACGCAGTATTTT	CASSQVGFTDTQYF
TRBJ2-2	once	.	TRBV6-2/TRBV6-3	TGTGCCAGCAGTTACCCCCAGGGTGACGGGGAGCTGTTTTTT	CASSYPQGDGELFF
TRBJ1-6	.	TRBD1	TRBV4-1	TGCGCCAGCAGCTTCGGGACAGGGGATTCACCCCTCCACTTT	CASSFGTGDSPLHF
TRBJ1-1	.	.	TRBV4-1	TGCGCCAGCAGCCAAGATAGCCGTAACACTGAAGCTTTCTTT	CASSQDSRNTEAFF
TRBJ1-5	.	.	TRBV6-6	TGTGCCAGCAGTTACGCGGGTGGGGGCGGCAATCAGCCCCAGCATTTT	CASSYAGGGGNQPQHF
TRBJ2-7	once	.	TRBV6-5	TGTGCCAGCAGTTATAGGAGAAGCTCCTACGAGCAGTACTTC	CASSYRRSSYEQYF
TRBJ2-3	.	TRBD1	TRBV13	TGTGCCAGCAGCTTTGGGGCCGGACAGGGCTCGGCAGATACGCAGTATTTT	CASSFGAGQGSADTQYF
TRBJ1-2	.	.	TRBV10-3	TGTGCCACCCAGAGTAAACTAGACTATGGCTACACCTTC	CATQSKLDYGYTF
TRBJ2-1	.	.	TRBV19	TGTGCCAGTAGTGTGAACGGGGGTATGGACAATGAGCAGTTCTTC	CASSVNGGMDNEQFF
TRBJ2-7	.	.	TRBV5-1	TGCGCCAGCAGCCGGGTTGTGGTGACTTCCTCCTACGAGCAGTACTTC	CASSRVVVTSSYEQYF
TRBJ1-1	.	.	TRBV19	TGTGCCAGTAGCCCGGACGGGAACACTGAAGCTTTCTTT	CASSPDGNTEAFF
TRBJ1-6	few	.	TRBV10-2	TGCGCCAGCAGACCCTCTGACGTAGGTTCACCCCTCCACTTT	CASRPSDVGSPLHF
TRBJ1-1	.	.	TRBV15	TGTGCCACCAGCAGAGATAAGGGGACCCGCGGCACTGAAGCTTTCTTT	CATSRDKGTRGTEAFF
TRBJ2-1	.	TRBD2	TRBV7-9	TGTGCCATAGGACTAGCGGGTAGCTCCTACAATGAGCAGTTCTTC	CAIGLAGSSYNEQFF
TRBJ2-1	.	TRBD2	TRBV6-5	TGTGCCAGCAGTAAGGGACTAGATACTTACAATGAGCAGTTCTTC	CASSKGLDTYNEQFF
TRBJ1-4	.	TRBD1	TRBV5-1	TGCGCCAGCAGCACCGGGACAGGGAGTGAAAAACTGTTTTTT	CASSTGTGSEKLFF
TRBJ1-3	.	TRBD1	TRBV18	TGTGCCAGCTCACCCCAGGGACAGGGGGCTGGAAACACCATATATTTT	CASSPQGQGAGNTIYF
TRBJ2-7	.	.	TRBV24-1	TGTGCCACCAGGCGCCAGGGTGAGGTAAGTTCCTACGAGCAGTACTTC	CATRRQGEVSSYEQYF
TRBJ1-1	.	.	TRBV21-1	TGTGCCAGCAACCCCACACCAGGGTCGGGGATGAACACTGAAGCTTTCTTT	CASNPTPGSGMNTEAFF
TRBJ2-7	.	.	TRBV9	TGTGCCAGCAGCGTCGACGGAGGGAGATACGAGCAGTACTTC	CASSVDGGRYEQYF
TRBJ1-6	.	.	TRBV14	TGTGCCAGCAGCCAAGCCACAGGGACGAATGGCTCACCCCTCCACTTT	CASSQATGTNGSPLHF
TRBJ1-1	.	.	TRBV4-1	TGCGCCAGCAGTGGGGGTGGGGTTACTGAAGCTTTCTTT	CASSGGGVTEAFF
TRBJ1-6	.	TRBD1	TRBV12-3/TRBV12-4	TGTGCCAGCAACTTAGGACAGGGGAGGTCCCTCCACTTT	CASNLGQGRSLHF
TRBJ1-5	.	.	TRBV29-1	TGCAGCGTGGGGGACGGGAGACAGCCCCAGCATTTT	CSVGDGRQPQHF
TRBJ1-2	.	TRBD1	TRBV2	TGTGCCAGCGGGACAGGCGGATATGGCTACACCTTC	CASGTGGYGYTF
TRBJ1-2	.	TRBD1	TRBV6-6	TGTGCCAGCAGCGAAGGACAGGGGGCTCGGGGCTACACCTTC	CASSEGQGARGYTF
TRBJ2-3	.	TRBD2	TRBV9	TGTGCCAGCAGCGTAGGGTCGGGGGGGCCAGGAGATACGCAGTATTTT	CASSVGSGGPGDTQYF
TRBJ1-1	.	.	TRBV15	TGTGCCACCAGCAGAGACTTATCGGTGAATATCCCTGAAGCTTTCTTT	CATSRDLSVNIPEAFF
TRBJ1-1	once	.	TRBV2	TGTGCCAGCAGTGCCGCAGGGGCGCTTAATGGCGCTGAAGCTTTCTTT	CASSAAGALNGAEAFF
TRBJ1-2	.	.	TRBV12-3/TRBV12-4	.	CASSSSENYGYTF
TRBJ2-7	.	.	TRBV6-5	TGTGCCAGCAGTTACTCGAAACAGGGAGGCCTCCCCGAGCAGTACTTC	CASSYSKQGGLPEQYF
TRBJ2-4	.	TRBD1	TRBV6-2/TRBV6-3	TGTGCCAGCAGCCTCGAGGGGACAGGGTTGAACATTCAGTACTTC	CASSLEGTGLNIQYF
TRBJ2-5	.	TRBD1	TRBV11-2	TGTGCCAGCAGCACATCCACAGGGGCGAAAGAGACCCAGTACTTC	CASSTSTGAKETQYF
TRBJ1-1	.	.	TRBV7-9	TGTGCCAGCAGCTCAGAGACAGCGAACACTGAAGCTTTCTTT	CASSSETANTEAFF
TRBJ2-7	.	.	TRBV5-1	TGCGCCAGCAGCTTGCGGTTCGGATCTCTTGACGAGCAGTACTTC	CASSLRFGSLDEQYF
TRBJ1-3	.	.	TRBV9	TGTGCCAGCAGCGTCGCTCACTCTGGAAACACCATATATTTT	CASSVAHSGNTIYF
TRBJ1-3	once	.	TRBV4-2	TGTGCCAGCAGCCCCCCCTCGGACAGTGGAAACACCATATATTTT	CASSPPSDSGNTIYF
TRBJ1-4	.	.	TRBV19	TGTGCCAGTAGGCCGAGATCAGGGCCCACTAATGAAAAACTGTTTTTT	CASRPRSGPTNEKLFF